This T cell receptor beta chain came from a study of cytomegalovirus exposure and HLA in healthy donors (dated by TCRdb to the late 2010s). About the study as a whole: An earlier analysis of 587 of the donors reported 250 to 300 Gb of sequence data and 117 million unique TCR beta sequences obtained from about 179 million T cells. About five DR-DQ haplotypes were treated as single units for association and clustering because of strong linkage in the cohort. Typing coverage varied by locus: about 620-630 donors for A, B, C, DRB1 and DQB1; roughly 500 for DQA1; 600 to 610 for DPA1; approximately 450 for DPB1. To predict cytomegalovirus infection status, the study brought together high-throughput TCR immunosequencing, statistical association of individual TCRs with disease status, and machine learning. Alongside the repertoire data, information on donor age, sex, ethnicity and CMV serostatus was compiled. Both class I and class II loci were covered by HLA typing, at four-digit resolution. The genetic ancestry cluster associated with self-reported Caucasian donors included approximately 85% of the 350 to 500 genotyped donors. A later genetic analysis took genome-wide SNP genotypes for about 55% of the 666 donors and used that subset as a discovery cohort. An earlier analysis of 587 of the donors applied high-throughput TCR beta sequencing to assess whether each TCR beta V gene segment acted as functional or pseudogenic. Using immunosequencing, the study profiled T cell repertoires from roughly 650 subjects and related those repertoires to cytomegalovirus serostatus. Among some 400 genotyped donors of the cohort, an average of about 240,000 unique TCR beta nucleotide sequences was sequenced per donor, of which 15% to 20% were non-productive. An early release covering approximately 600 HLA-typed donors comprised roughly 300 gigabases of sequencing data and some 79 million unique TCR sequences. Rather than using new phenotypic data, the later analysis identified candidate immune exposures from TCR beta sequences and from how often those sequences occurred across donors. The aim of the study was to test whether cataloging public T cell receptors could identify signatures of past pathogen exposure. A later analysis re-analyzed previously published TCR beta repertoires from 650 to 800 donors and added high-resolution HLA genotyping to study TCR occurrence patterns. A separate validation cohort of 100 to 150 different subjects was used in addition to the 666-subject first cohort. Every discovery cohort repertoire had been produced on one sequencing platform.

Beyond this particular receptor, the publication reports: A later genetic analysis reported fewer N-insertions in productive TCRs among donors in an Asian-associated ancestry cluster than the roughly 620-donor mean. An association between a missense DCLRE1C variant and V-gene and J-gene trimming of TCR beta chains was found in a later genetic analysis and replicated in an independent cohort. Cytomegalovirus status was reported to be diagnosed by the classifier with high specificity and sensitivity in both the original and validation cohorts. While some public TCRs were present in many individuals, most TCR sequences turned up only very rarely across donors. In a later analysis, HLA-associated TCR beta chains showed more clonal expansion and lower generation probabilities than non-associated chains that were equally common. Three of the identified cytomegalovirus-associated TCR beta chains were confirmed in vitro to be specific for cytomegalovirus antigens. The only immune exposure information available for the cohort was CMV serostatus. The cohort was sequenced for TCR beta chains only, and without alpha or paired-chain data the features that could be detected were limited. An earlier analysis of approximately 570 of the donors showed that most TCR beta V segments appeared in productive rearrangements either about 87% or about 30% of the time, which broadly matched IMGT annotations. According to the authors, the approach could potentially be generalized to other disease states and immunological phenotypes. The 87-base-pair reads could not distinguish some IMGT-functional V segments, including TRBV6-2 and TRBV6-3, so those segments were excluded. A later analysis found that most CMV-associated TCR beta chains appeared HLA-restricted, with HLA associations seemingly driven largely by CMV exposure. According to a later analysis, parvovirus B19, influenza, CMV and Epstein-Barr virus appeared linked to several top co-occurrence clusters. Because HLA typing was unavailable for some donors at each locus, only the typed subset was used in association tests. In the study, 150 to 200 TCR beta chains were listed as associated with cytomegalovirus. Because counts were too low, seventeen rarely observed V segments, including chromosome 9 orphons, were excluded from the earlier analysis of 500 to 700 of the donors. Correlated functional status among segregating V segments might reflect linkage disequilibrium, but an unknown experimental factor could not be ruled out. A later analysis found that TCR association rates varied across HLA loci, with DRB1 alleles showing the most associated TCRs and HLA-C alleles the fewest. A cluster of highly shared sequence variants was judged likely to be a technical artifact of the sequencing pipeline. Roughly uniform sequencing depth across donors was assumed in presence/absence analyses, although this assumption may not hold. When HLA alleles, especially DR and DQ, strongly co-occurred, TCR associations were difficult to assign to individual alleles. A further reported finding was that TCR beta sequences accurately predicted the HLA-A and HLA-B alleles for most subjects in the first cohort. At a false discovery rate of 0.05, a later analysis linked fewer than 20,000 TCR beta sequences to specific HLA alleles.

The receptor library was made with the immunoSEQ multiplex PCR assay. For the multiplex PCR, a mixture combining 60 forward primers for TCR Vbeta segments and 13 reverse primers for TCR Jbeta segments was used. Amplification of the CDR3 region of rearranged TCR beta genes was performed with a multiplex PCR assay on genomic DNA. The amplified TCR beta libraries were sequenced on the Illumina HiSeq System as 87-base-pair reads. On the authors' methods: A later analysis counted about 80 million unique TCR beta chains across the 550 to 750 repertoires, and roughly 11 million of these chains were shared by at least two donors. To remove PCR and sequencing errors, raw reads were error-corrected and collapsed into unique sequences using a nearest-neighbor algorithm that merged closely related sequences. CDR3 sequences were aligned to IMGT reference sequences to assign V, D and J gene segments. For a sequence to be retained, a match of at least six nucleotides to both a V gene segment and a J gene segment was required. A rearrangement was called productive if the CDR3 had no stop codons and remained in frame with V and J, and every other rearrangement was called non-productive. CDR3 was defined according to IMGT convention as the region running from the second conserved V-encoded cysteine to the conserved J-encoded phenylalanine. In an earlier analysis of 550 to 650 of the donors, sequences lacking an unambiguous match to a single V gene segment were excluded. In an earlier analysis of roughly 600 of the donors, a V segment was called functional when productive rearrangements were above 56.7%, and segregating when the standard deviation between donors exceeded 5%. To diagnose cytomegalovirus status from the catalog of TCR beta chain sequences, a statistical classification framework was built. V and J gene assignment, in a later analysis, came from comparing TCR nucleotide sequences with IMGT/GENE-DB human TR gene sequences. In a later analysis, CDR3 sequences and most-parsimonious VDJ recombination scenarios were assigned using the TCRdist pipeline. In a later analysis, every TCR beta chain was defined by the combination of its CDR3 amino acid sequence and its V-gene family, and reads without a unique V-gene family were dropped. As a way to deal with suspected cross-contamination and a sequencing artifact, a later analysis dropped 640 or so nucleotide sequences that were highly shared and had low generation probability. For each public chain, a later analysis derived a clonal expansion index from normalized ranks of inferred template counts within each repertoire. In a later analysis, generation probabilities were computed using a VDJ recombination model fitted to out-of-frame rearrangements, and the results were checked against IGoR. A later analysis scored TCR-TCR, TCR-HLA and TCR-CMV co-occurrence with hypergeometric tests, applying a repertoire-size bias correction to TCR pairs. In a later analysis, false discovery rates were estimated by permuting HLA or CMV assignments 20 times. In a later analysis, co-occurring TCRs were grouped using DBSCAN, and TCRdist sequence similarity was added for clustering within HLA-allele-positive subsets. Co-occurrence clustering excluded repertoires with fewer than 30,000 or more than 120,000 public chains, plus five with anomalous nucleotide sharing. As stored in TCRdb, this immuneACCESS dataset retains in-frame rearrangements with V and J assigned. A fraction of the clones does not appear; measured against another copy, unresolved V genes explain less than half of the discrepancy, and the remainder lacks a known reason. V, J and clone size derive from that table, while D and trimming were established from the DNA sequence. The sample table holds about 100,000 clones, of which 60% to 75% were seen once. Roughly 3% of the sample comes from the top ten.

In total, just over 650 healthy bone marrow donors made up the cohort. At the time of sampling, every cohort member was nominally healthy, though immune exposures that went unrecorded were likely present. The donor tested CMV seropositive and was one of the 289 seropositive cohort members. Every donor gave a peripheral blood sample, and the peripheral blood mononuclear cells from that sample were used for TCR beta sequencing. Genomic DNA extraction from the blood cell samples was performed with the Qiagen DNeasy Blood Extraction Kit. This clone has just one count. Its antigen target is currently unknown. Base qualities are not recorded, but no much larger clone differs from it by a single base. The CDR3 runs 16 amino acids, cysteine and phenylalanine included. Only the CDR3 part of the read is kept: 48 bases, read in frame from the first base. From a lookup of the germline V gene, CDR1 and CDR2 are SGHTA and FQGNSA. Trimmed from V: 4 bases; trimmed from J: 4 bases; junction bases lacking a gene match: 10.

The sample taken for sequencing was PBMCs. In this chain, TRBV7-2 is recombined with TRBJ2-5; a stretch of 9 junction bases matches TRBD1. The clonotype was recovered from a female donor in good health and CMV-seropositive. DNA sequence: TGTGCCAGCAGCTCCGGGACAGGGTCGGTCGGAGAGACCCAGTACTTC. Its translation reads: CASSSGTGSVGETQYF.